The 4 T cell receptor beta chains given below trace back to one sample, sequenced in a study of neoadjuvant nivolumab and ipilimumab in lung cancer. Clones were sequenced by immunoSEQ multiplex PCR, and TCRdb holds only the in-frame ones, with some missing. The sample gives 25,000 to 35,000 clones, more than 90% of which show up once; roughly 2% is in the top ten. The specimen comprised peripheral blood, sampled after neoadjuvant nivolumab, alone or with ipilimumab, at or shortly before surgery. The receptors were sampled from an adult with non-small cell lung cancer.

The chain is built from TRBV9 and TRBJ1-4, with a possible D match to TRBD1 (6 bases). CDR1 and CDR2 from the germline V gene are SGDLS and YYNGEE. CDR3 length: 15 amino acids. Trimming removed 4 bases at V and 10 bases at J, with 20 bases between. CDR3 protein: CASSREGELGGKLFF. Written as DNA, the CDR3 is TGTGCCAGCAGCCGAGAGGGGGAGCTAGGGGGAAAACTGTTTTTT.

The V gene is TRBV5-1, the J gene TRBJ2-4, with TRBD1 matching 9 bases. This CDR3 spans 17 amino acids. The J segment lost 6 bases and the V segment lost 4 bases, leaving 14 bases of the junction unmatched. Germline-derived CDR1 and CDR2 are SGHRS and YFSETQ. CDR3 protein: CASSPGSGQGISNIQYF. As DNA, the CDR3 is TGCGCCAGCAGCCCGGGGTCAGGACAGGGGATTTCAAACATTCAGTACTTC.

The rearrangement joins TRBV7-9 to TRBJ2-7, with 12 bases fitting TRBD1. The germline V gene encodes CDR1 SEHNR and CDR2 FQNEAQ (reference sequence). J gave up 5 bases and V 2 bases, and 7 bases lay outside the gene matches. This CDR3 region has 16 residues. CDR3 nucleotide sequence: TGTGCCAGCAGCTTAAAACCGGGACAGGGGGCTAACGAGCAGTACTTC. Its translation is CASSLKPGQGANEQYF.

The chain employs TRBV2 and TRBJ1-4; tentative D call: TRBD1 (6 bases). The CDR3 runs to 15 residues. Germline values: CDR1 SNHLY, CDR2 FYNNEI. Trimming stripped 2 bases from V and 4 bases from J, with 11 bases between. The CDR3 reads CASSEWGALNEKLFF. CDR3 bases: TGTGCCAGCAGTGAATGGGGGGCCCTTAATGAAAAACTGTTTTTT.